A single sample is the source of the 23 T cell receptor beta chains below, sequenced in a study of cytomegalovirus exposure and HLA in healthy donors. Use of 60 Vbeta and 13 Jbeta primers characterized the PCR. Method: immunoSEQ multiplex PCR; TCRdb's copy keeps in-frame clones and lacks some. Among fewer than 150,000 clones listed, 65% to 80% were seen once. Sequenced sample: PBMCs. Receptor source: a man in his 60s in good health and CMV-seropositive.

The chain has TRBV2 and TRBJ1-5, with 8 bases fitting TRBD1. The CDR3 covers 17 residues. The germline gives CDR1 SNHLY, CDR2 FYNNEI. The trim removed 4 bases at V and 5 bases at J, leaving 13 bases unmatched. This CDR3 reads CASSGSRAGGRDQPQHF. The DNA for the CDR3 is TGTGCCAGCAGTGGGTCTAGGGCAGGGGGCCGGGATCAGCCCCAGCATTTT.

V and J are TRBV5-4 and TRBJ2-1; D might be TRBD1 (6 bases). CDR1 is SGHNT and CDR2 is YYREEE in the germline V gene (reference sequence). Trimming removed 7 bases at V and 7 bases at J, with 12 bases between. There are 12 residues in the CDR3. The CDR3 nucleotides read TGTGCCAGCGGCTCCCAGGGGAATGAGCAGTTCTTC. Encoded protein: CASGSQGNEQFF.

The gene calls are TRBV5-4 and TRBJ1-3; tentatively, D is TRBD1 (5 bases). CDR1 is SGHNT, CDR2 YYREEE, per germline (reference sequence). V was clipped by 5 bases and J by 0 bases, with 15 bases between them. The CDR3 runs to 16 residues. The CDR3 bases are TGTGCCAGCAGTCCAAGGGGCCCGAACTCTGGAAACACCATATATTTT. Protein sequence: CASSPRGPNSGNTIYF.

The chain couples TRBV11-2 to TRBJ1-1; 7 nucleotides align to TRBD1. The germline gives CDR1 SGHAT, CDR2 FQNNGV. There are 14 residues in the CDR3. With 5 bases clipped from V and 4 bases from J, the junction kept 7 bases outside the gene matches. This CDR3 reads CASSAYRGGTEAFF. The CDR3 DNA sequence: TGTGCCAGCAGCGCATACAGGGGCGGCACTGAAGCTTTCTTT.

The chain joins TRBV10-3 to TRBJ2-3; TRBD1 matches at 7 bases. The CDR3 extends over 13 amino acids. The V gene's germline CDR1 is ENHRY and CDR2 SYGVKD. Trimming removed 5 bases from V and 4 bases from J; junction bases left unmatched: 3. CDR3 DNA: TGTGCCATCAGTCAGCAGGGGGCAGATACGCAGTATTTT. It encodes CAISQQGADTQYF.

CDR3 residues: CASSRVRDRGYEQYF. The CDR3 nucleotides are TGTGCCAGCAGCAGAGTCCGGGACAGGGGCTACGAGCAGTACTTC. V is TRBV7-2 and J is TRBJ2-7; 10 bases are a match to TRBD1. The ends lost 5 bases at V and 3 bases at J; junction bases unmatched: 7. Germline assignment: CDR1 SGHTA and CDR2 FQGNSA. This CDR3 comprises 15 residues.

The chain links TRBV2 to TRBJ1-6, with D uncertain. The CDR3 loop spans 15 amino acids. Trimming removed 3 bases from V and 6 bases from J, with 12 bases in between. CDR1 SNHLY and CDR2 FYNNEI come from the germline V gene. CDR3 loop: CASSDQSPGNSPLHF. CDR3 nucleotide sequence: TGTGCCAGCAGTGATCAATCCCCCGGTAATTCACCCCTCCACTTT. Combining the CDR3 with reference TRBV2 and TRBJ1-6 gives the whole variable domain EPEVTQTPSHQVTQMGQEVILRCVPISNHLYFYWYRQILGQKVEFLVSFYNNEISEKSEIFDDQFSVERPDGSNFTLKIRSTKLEDSAMYFCASSDQSPGNSPLHFGNGTRLTVT.

The rearrangement links TRBV5-1 to TRBJ1-1, with D hard to call. The CDR3 has 14 residues. Trimming stripped 1 base from V and 1 base from J, with 8 bases between. Germline CDR1 SGHRS, CDR2 YFSETQ. The CDR3 region is CASSLSAENTEAFF. CDR3 sequence (DNA): TGCGCCAGCAGCTTGTCGGCGGAGAACACTGAAGCTTTCTTT.

This clone showed up just a few times. The V gene is TRBV5-1, the J gene TRBJ2-7; 7 nucleotides line up with TRBD1. Germline values: CDR1 SGHRS, CDR2 YFSETQ. The CDR3 has 15 residues. V was clipped by 0 bases and J by 2 bases; unmatched bases: 5. CDR3 nucleotides: TGCGCCAGCAGCTTGGGGCCAGGGGGTACCTACGAGCAGTACTTC. This codes for CASSLGPGGTYEQYF.

This chain connects TRBV6-5 to TRBJ1-5, with D perhaps matching TRBD1 (5 bases). V was clipped by 5 bases and J by 6 bases, with 14 bases between them. Per the germline V gene, CDR1 is MNHEY and CDR2 is SVGAGI. The CDR3 runs to 14 residues. The CDR3 reads CASSGSVQGQPQHF. The CDR3 coding sequence is TGTGCCAGCAGTGGGTCAGTCCAGGGTCAGCCCCAGCATTTT.

This clone was observed once. The rearrangement uses TRBV27 and TRBJ2-1; 11 nucleotides align to TRBD2. Looked up from germline, CDR1 is MNHEY and CDR2 is SMNVEV (reference sequence). The length of the CDR3 is 15 residues. V was pared by 5 bases and J by 2 bases, with 2 bases of the junction left unmatched. The CDR3 loop is CASSVSGRAYNEQFF. The CDR3 DNA follows: TGTGCCAGCAGTGTTAGCGGGAGGGCCTACAATGAGCAGTTCTTC.

The V and J genes are TRBV7-2 and TRBJ1-2; TRBD1 is a possible D gene (5 bases). The CDR3 loop spans 14 amino acids. Looked up from germline, CDR1 is SGHTA and CDR2 is FQGNSA. The V end lost 3 bases, the J end lost 3 bases, and 11 bases lay between the germline ends. DNA of the CDR3: TGTGCCAGCAGCTTGAAAGGGGTAGACTATGGCTACACCTTC. It yields the protein CASSLKGVDYGYTF.

The CDR3 sequence: CASSIRDRGYEQYF. CDR3 DNA sequence: TGTGCCAGCAGCATCCGGGACAGGGGCTACGAGCAGTACTTC. The chain joins TRBV9 to TRBJ2-7, with TRBD1 identical over 10 bases. CDR3 length equals 14 residues. Looked up from germline, CDR1 is SGDLS and CDR2 is YYNGEE. V was pared by 4 bases and J by 3 bases, with 4 bases of the junction left unmatched.

The gene calls are TRBV2 and TRBJ2-3; TRBD1 agrees at 11 bases. The CDR3 spans 14 residues. V dropped 6 bases and J dropped 3; count of bases not matched to a gene: 2. The V gene's germline CDR1 is SNHLY and CDR2 FYNNEI. CDR3 in amino acids: CASSGDRGTDTQYF. The CDR3 DNA follows: TGTGCCAGCAGCGGGGACAGGGGGACAGATACGCAGTATTTT. Combining the CDR3 with reference TRBV2 and TRBJ2-3 gives the whole variable domain EPEVTQTPSHQVTQMGQEVILRCVPISNHLYFYWYRQILGQKVEFLVSFYNNEISEKSEIFDDQFSVERPDGSNFTLKIRSTKLEDSAMYFCASSGDRGTDTQYFGPGTRLTVL.

The V call is TRBV7-8, the J call TRBJ2-3; tentative D call: TRBD2 (5 bases). CDR1 is SGHVS, CDR2 FQNEAQ, per germline. With 0 bases removed from V and 1 base from J, the gap between germline ends came to 8 bases. CDR3 size: 15 residues. For the CDR3, the DNA is TGTGCCAGCAGCTTAGCGAGGGTCGGCACAGATACGCAGTATTTT. It codes for CASSLARVGTDTQYF.

The chain uses TRBV5-6 and TRBJ1-2; 10 bases map to TRBD1. CDR3 length: 15 residues. J lost 5 bases, V lost 4 bases, and 8 bases had no gene match. Germline loops: CDR1 SGHDT, CDR2 YYEEEE. CDR3 residues: CASSPPGQGLYGYTF. The CDR3 bases are TGTGCCAGCAGCCCACCGGGACAGGGGCTGTATGGCTACACCTTC.

This rearrangement joins TRBV4-2 to TRBJ2-3, with TRBD2 matching 9 bases. V gave up 0 bases and J gave up 5 bases; unmatched junction bases: 12. This CDR3 contains 18 residues. Germline CDR1 LGHNA, CDR2 YNFKEQ. CDR3 residues: CASSQDLLAGEREDTQYF. In DNA form, the CDR3 reads TGTGCCAGCAGCCAAGATCTGTTAGCGGGAGAAAGAGAAGATACGCAGTATTTT.

This sequence joins TRBV5-1 and TRBJ2-7, with 8 bases lining up with TRBD1. The CDR3 is 16 residues long. V shed 4 bases and J 1 base; nucleotides not matched to a gene: 10. Germline V CDR1 and CDR2: SGHRS, YFSETQ. The CDR3 nucleotides read TGCGCCAGCAGCCCCCCAGGGGGCGGGATTTCCTACGAGCAGTACTTC. This sequence encodes CASSPPGGGISYEQYF. Combining the CDR3 with reference TRBV5-1 and TRBJ2-7 gives the whole variable domain KAGVTQTPRYLIKTRGQQVTLSCSPISGHRSVSWYQQTPGQGLQFLFEYFSETQRNKGNFPGRFSGRQFSNSRSEMNVSTLELGDSALYLCASSPPGGGISYEQYFGPGTRLTVT.

The J gene is TRBJ2-7, the V gene TRBV9; perhaps TRBD2 as D (5 bases). The CDR3 totals 14 residues. The V gene lost 0 bases and the J gene lost 0 bases, with 7 bases spanning the gap. Germline values: CDR1 SGDLS, CDR2 YYNGEE. CDR3 in DNA: TGTGCCAGCAGCGTAGGGAGGAACTCCTACGAGCAGTACTTC. Residues: CASSVGRNSYEQYF.

V gene TRBV5-5 combines with J gene TRBJ1-2; tentative D call: TRBD1 (5 bases). There are 15 residues in the CDR3. Germline V gene data show CDR1 as SGHKS and CDR2 as YYEKEE (reference sequence). V was shortened by 3 bases and J by 2 bases, with 14 bases between the two germline ends. The DNA for the CDR3 is TGTGCCAGCAGCTCCCTAGACGGGGGAAACTATGGCTACACCTTC. This gives the protein CASSSLDGGNYGYTF.

The gene calls are TRBV27 and TRBJ1-4, with D tentatively TRBD1 (5 bases). Germline V lookup: CDR1 MNHEY, CDR2 SMNVEV (reference sequence). The V gene lost 5 bases and the J gene lost 5 bases, with 9 bases spanning the gap. The CDR3 spans 13 residues. CDR3 loop: CASSRRENEKLFF. The CDR3, as DNA: TGTGCCAGCAGTCGCAGGGAAAATGAAAAACTGTTTTTT.

The chain uses TRBV28 and TRBJ2-3, with 9 bases aligning to TRBD2. Per the germline V gene, CDR1 is MDHEN and CDR2 is SYDVKM. CDR3 size: 17 residues. J gave up 4 bases and V 7 bases, and 15 bases lay outside the gene matches. The CDR3 DNA reads as TGTGCCAGCACCGTCGGGGCTAGCGGGACCCGGTCAGATACGCAGTATTTT. This translates into CASTVGASGTRSDTQYF.

A word on this clone: This sample also contains other DNA sequences that code for the same CDR3. The chain links TRBV18 to TRBJ2-5; 8 bases agree with TRBD1. Trimming at V came to 4 bases and at J to 2 bases, leaving 6 bases not matched to a gene. The CDR3 loop spans 15 amino acids. Germline V gene lookup returns CDR1 KGHSH and CDR2 LQKENI. This CDR3 reads CASSLNQGAQETQYF. CDR3 in DNA: TGTGCCAGCTCACTGAATCAGGGGGCTCAAGAGACCCAGTACTTC. Supplemented by reference TRBV18 and TRBJ2-5, the full variable domain reads NAGVMQNPRHLVRRRGQEARLRCSPMKGHSHVYWYRQLPEEGLKFMVYLQKENIIDESGMPKERFSAEFPKEGPSILRIQQVVRGDSAAYFCASSLNQGAQETQYFGPGTRLLVL.